The 27 T cell receptor beta chains in this list originate from one sample, sequenced in a study of T cell repertoires in cytomegalovirus infection. One entry per CDR3 protein results from TCRdb running MiXCR on the reads. This repertoire shows approximately 630,000 distinct CDR3 sequences, roughly 26% found once; its top ten account for roughly 8%. Sequencing was carried out using CD8+ T cells from PBMCs. The source is a human donor in good health (CMV status not recorded). Some clones in this sample may be carry-over from other donors' samples.

This clonotype was counted a single time. The chain is built from TRBV14 and TRBJ2-3; 7 bases fit TRBD2. From germline, CDR1 is SGHDN and CDR2 FVKESK. The CDR3 sequence is 16 residues long. The V and J ends lost 5 bases and 0 bases, in that order; junction bases with no gene match: 8. The CDR3 DNA reads TGTGCCAGCAGCATATTAGCGGGCCTAAGCACAGATACGCAGTATTTT. Translating it yields CASSILAGLSTDTQYF. The full variable domain, in which reference TRBV14 and TRBJ2-3 provide the parts outside the CDR3, is EAGVTQFPSHSVIEKGQTVTLRCDPISGHDNLYWYRRVMGKEIKFLLHFVKESKQDESGMPNNRFLAERTGGTYSTLKVQPAELEDSGVYFCASSILAGLSTDTQYFGPGTRLTVL.

This chain joins TRBV20-1 and TRBJ2-7; 8 bases are shared with TRBD1. In germline, CDR1 is DFQATT, CDR2 SNEGSKA (reference sequence). V dropped 1 base and J dropped 2; count of bases not matched to a gene: 4. The CDR3 has 14 amino acids. The CDR3 loop reads CSARGRGRPYEQYF. The CDR3 DNA reads as TGCAGTGCTAGAGGCAGGGGGCGCCCCTACGAGCAGTACTTC.

The V and J genes are TRBV28 and TRBJ1-2; no reliable D call. V was trimmed by 4 bases and J by 0 bases, leaving 9 bases between them. CDR3 size: 14 residues. Germline assignment: CDR1 MDHEN and CDR2 SYDVKM. CDR3 DNA: TGTGCCAGCAGTTCCAGGCAAGCTAACTATGGCTACACCTTC. As protein: CASSSRQANYGYTF.

This chain links TRBV28 with TRBJ1-2; D remains unclear. Germline V lookup: CDR1 MDHEN, CDR2 SYDVKM. Trimming stripped 3 bases from V and 4 bases from J, with 15 bases between. The CDR3 runs 15 residues. This chain's CDR3 is CASSFTLGAGYGYTF. In DNA form, the CDR3 reads TGTGCCAGCAGTTTCACGCTGGGCGCTGGCTATGGCTACACCTTC.

The J gene is TRBJ2-3, the V gene TRBV11-2; TRBD1 might be the D (5 bases). Trimming stripped 5 bases from V and 3 bases from J, with 15 bases between. Per the germline V gene, CDR1 is SGHAT and CDR2 is FQNNGV. The CDR3 contains 15 residues. CDR3 region: CASSLNDRITDTQYF. DNA for the CDR3: TGTGCCAGCAGCCTCAATGACAGAATTACAGATACGCAGTATTTT. The full variable domain, rest sourced from reference TRBV11-2 and TRBJ2-3, is EAGVAQSPRYKIIEKRQSVAFWCNPISGHATLYWYQQILGQGPKLLIQFQNNGVVDDSQLPKDRFSAERLKGVDSTLKIQPAKLEDSAVYLCASSLNDRITDTQYFGPGTRLTVL.

At least ten counts were recorded for this clonotype. V gene TRBV6-1 combines with J gene TRBJ1-1, with 7 bases lining up with TRBD1. The CDR3 length is 14 residues. Per germline, CDR1 MNHNS and CDR2 SASEGT. V lost 7 bases to trimming and J lost 1 base; unmatched junction nucleotides: 6. The CDR3 region is CASTHRGQNTEAFF. The CDR3 DNA sequence: TGTGCCAGCACCCACAGGGGACAGAACACTGAAGCTTTCTTT.

This clonotype was observed many times. The chain joins TRBV7-8 to TRBJ2-1, with D perhaps matching TRBD1 (6 bases). Germline V gene sequence: CDR1 SGHVS, CDR2 FQNEAQ. There are 14 residues in the CDR3. V was trimmed by 8 bases and J by 4 bases, leaving 15 bases between them. The CDR3 coding sequence is TGTGCCAGCGGCCCAGGGGACGCATACAATGAGCAGTTCTTC. It codes for CASGPGDAYNEQFF.

The chain joins TRBV27 to TRBJ1-6; unclear D gene. Germline V gives CDR1 MNHEY, CDR2 SMNVEV (reference sequence). V dropped 3 bases and J dropped 6 bases, with 15 bases sitting between them. There are 16 residues in the CDR3. CDR3 in amino acids: CASSFTALQINSPLHF. CDR3 DNA: TGTGCCAGCAGTTTTACCGCCTTACAGATTAATTCACCCCTCCACTTT.

The chain has TRBV23-1 and TRBJ2-7; D is undetermined. TRBV23-1 is filed as an ORF, its function uncertain. The CDR3 is 15 amino acids. The CDR3 bases are TGCGCCAGCAGTCACCCTCATGAGGCCTCCTGCGAGCAGTACGTC. Encoded protein: CASSHPHEASCEQYV.

The chain employs TRBV5-4 and TRBJ1-1; D possibly corresponds to TRBD1 (6 bases). Trimming took off 5 bases at V and 2 bases at J, with 10 bases between the two ends. There are 13 residues in the CDR3. Germline CDR1 and CDR2: SGHNT and YYREEE (reference sequence). The CDR3 region is CASSRGDNTEAFF. The CDR3 nucleotides are TGTGCCAGCAGTAGGGGGGATAACACTGAAGCTTTCTTT.

This sequence joins TRBV28 and TRBJ1-1; D is unresolved. Trimming cost V 7 bases and J 3 bases, with 15 bases left between them. CDR3 length: 14 amino acids. Looked up from germline, CDR1 is MDHEN and CDR2 is SYDVKM. This CDR3 reads CASTRLRSDTEAFF. Here the CDR3 DNA reads TGTGCCAGCACACGGCTTAGATCGGACACTGAAGCTTTCTTT.

This clonotype was detected only a few times. The chain uses TRBV19 and TRBJ2-7; 9 nucleotides line up with TRBD1. This CDR3 is 15 amino acids long. Germline CDR1 is LNHDA and CDR2 is SQIVND (reference sequence). V trimming: 5 bases; J trimming: 1 base; junction bases outside the gene matches: 6. The CDR3: CASSPGTGPSYEQYV. DNA for the CDR3: TGTGCCAGTAGTCCCGGGACAGGGCCTTCCTACGAGCAGTACGTC.

J is TRBJ2-3 and V is TRBV5-6, with 7 bases matching TRBD1. The CDR3 contains 16 residues. Germline trimming cut 0 bases from V and 2 bases from J; bases unmatched to any gene: 6. Germline V gene sequence: CDR1 SGHDT, CDR2 YYEEEE. CDR3 sequence (DNA): TGTGCCAGCAGCTTGGCACAGGGGTTTGACACAGATACGCAGTATTTT. Its translation is CASSLAQGFDTDTQYF.

This clonotype has only a few counts. The V call is TRBV7-4, the J call TRBJ2-1; no clear D. CDR3 length: 12 residues. The germline gives CDR1 SGHVT, CDR2 SQSDAQ. V was cut by 6 bases and J by 7 bases, with 10 bases left in between. The CDR3 nucleotides are TGTGCCAGCAGTTCTATCTGGAATGAGCAGTTCTTC. Translation gives CASSSIWNEQFF.

The chain uses TRBV29-1 and TRBJ2-1; D uncertain. Germline V gene sequence: CDR1 SQVTM, CDR2 ANQGSEA. The V end lost 0 bases, the J end lost 5 bases, and 11 bases lay between the germline ends. CDR3 length: 14 residues. The CDR3 bases are TGCAGCGTTGAAGATCGGAACTTCGACAATGAGCAGTTCTTC. It encodes CSVEDRNFDNEQFF.

The rearrangement links TRBV6-2 or TRBV6-3 to TRBJ2-2, with 8 nucleotides matching TRBD1. In germline, CDR1 is MNHEY, CDR2 SVGEGT. The CDR3 extends over 16 amino acids. Trimming cost V 5 bases and J 4 bases; bases outside gene matches: 9. In DNA form, the CDR3 reads TGTGCCAGCAGTATCCGGGACAGGTCCTTCACCGGGGAGCTGTTTTTT. Residues: CASSIRDRSFTGELFF.

This clonotype turned up a few times. V gene TRBV19 combines with J gene TRBJ1-1; 8 bases fit TRBD1. J was trimmed by 1 base and V by 4 bases; bases with no gene match: 5. The CDR3 spans 15 residues. The germline gives CDR1 LNHDA, CDR2 SQIVND (reference sequence). DNA for the CDR3: TGTGCCAGTAGTACATCAGGGGGCCCGAACACTGAAGCTTTCTTT. Translated, it gives CASSTSGGPNTEAFF.

In the case of this clonotype: A much bigger clone sits one base away, suggesting this may be a read error. The rearrangement joins TRBV14 to TRBJ1-2; 8 nucleotides line up with TRBD1. Germline CDR1 SGHDN, CDR2 FVKESK. The CDR3 contains 14 residues. This CDR3 is CARSLGQGPLGYTF. CDR3 in DNA: TGTGCCAGGAGCCTAGGACAGGGTCCCCTTGGCTACACCTTC. The variable domain in full, with the rest retrieved from reference TRBV14 and TRBJ1-2, is EAGVTQFPSHSVIEKGQTVTLRCDPISGHDNLYWYRRVMGKEIKFLLHFVKESKQDESGMPNNRFLAERTGGTYSTLKVQPAELEDSGVYFCARSLGQGPLGYTFGSGTRLTVV.

This clonotype occurred many times. The chain joins TRBV7-8 to TRBJ2-6; D is unclear. The V gene lost 1 base and the J gene lost 3 bases, with 10 bases spanning the gap. The CDR3 has 16 residues. In germline, CDR1 is SGHVS, CDR2 FQNEAQ. CDR3 sequence: CASSLDGGIGANVLTF. CDR3 coding DNA: TGTGCCAGCAGCTTAGACGGTGGAATTGGGGCCAACGTCCTGACTTTC.

The chain links TRBV28 to TRBJ2-5, with D uncertain. The CDR3 extends over 16 amino acids. In germline, CDR1 is MDHEN, CDR2 SYDVKM. V lost 3 bases and J 4 bases, leaving 18 bases between the germline ends. CDR3 sequence reads: CASSFDPGSSRETQYF. CDR3 bases: TGTGCCAGCAGTTTCGATCCGGGCTCCTCGCGAGAGACCCAGTACTTC.

The rearrangement joins TRBV27 to TRBJ2-5; no clear D gene. The CDR3 length is 15 residues. V was clipped by 0 bases and J by 1 base, with 9 bases between them. Germline CDR1 and CDR2: MNHEY and SMNVEV (reference sequence). CDR3 loop: CASSLSSLTQETQYF. For the CDR3, the DNA is TGTGCCAGCAGTTTATCAAGTCTTACCCAAGAGACCCAGTACTTC.

This clonotype was counted many times. This sequence joins TRBV6-2 or TRBV6-3 and TRBJ2-7; weak D call: TRBD2 (6 bases). The CDR3 runs to 14 residues. Germline-derived CDR1 and CDR2 are MNHEY and SVGEGT. V gave up 4 bases and J gave up 2 bases, with 12 bases separating them. Here the CDR3 reads CASSSPTRTYEQYV. The CDR3 DNA reads as TGTGCCAGCAGTTCCCCGACTAGAACCTACGAGCAGTACGTC.

This clonotype showed up many times. The chain recombines TRBV14 with TRBJ2-1; TRBD2 might be the D (5 bases). The CDR3 runs 14 residues. V was clipped by 3 bases and J by 3 bases, with 9 bases between them. Germline lookup yields CDR1 SGHDN and CDR2 FVKESK. The CDR3 region is CASSQTGYYNEQFF. The CDR3 coding sequence is TGTGCCAGCAGCCAGACGGGATACTACAATGAGCAGTTCTTC. Variable domain in full (rest from reference TRBV14 and TRBJ2-1): EAGVTQFPSHSVIEKGQTVTLRCDPISGHDNLYWYRRVMGKEIKFLLHFVKESKQDESGMPNNRFLAERTGGTYSTLKVQPAELEDSGVYFCASSQTGYYNEQFFGPGTRLTVL.

This clonotype was detected only a few times. This chain connects TRBV29-1 to TRBJ2-1; 9 nucleotides line up with TRBD1. This CDR3 has 13 amino acids. Germline values: CDR1 SQVTM, CDR2 ANQGSEA. V dropped 6 bases and J dropped 4; count of bases not matched to a gene: 4. CDR3 bases: TGCAGCGTCCTGACAGGGGGGTACAATGAGCAGTTCTTC. Residues: CSVLTGGYNEQFF.

This clonotype was counted between two and nine times. J is TRBJ2-1 and V is TRBV7-6; no definite D call. Germline lookup yields CDR1 SGHVS and CDR2 FNYEAQ. The CDR3 totals 13 residues. Between the trimmed V and J ends, which lost 4 bases and 2 bases, there was a span of 6 bases. The CDR3 loop is CASSSDAYNEQFF. The CDR3, as DNA: TGTGCCAGCAGCTCAGATGCCTACAATGAGCAGTTCTTC.

Comments on this clonotype: One end of the junction does not line up with germline, which may come from a read error. The CDR3 reads CANSQDTGGPLGAFF. In nucleotides, the CDR3 is TGCGCCAACAGCCAAGATACTGGGGGGCCATTAGGAGCTTTCTTT. This sequence joins TRBV4-1 and TRBJ1-1; weak D call: TRBD1 (6 bases). CDR3 length: 15 residues. Germline CDR1 and CDR2: MGHRA and YSYEKL.

In this sample, this clonotype turned up many times. The rearrangement links TRBV6-2 or TRBV6-3 to TRBJ1-1; the match to TRBD1 covers 9 bases. CDR3 length equals 12 residues. Germline CDR1 is MNHEY and CDR2 is SVGEGT. Trimming at V came to 6 bases and at J to 4 bases, leaving 0 bases not matched to a gene. CDR3 loop: CASRDRGTEAFF. The CDR3 nucleotides are TGTGCCAGCAGGGACAGGGGCACTGAAGCTTTCTTT.